One sample yielded the 2 T cell receptor beta chains listed below, sequenced in a study of blood T cell repertoires in COVID-19. Sequencing was performed with immunoSEQ multiplex PCR; in TCRdb, only in-frame clones are kept and a portion is missing. Of 200,000 to 300,000 clones in the sample, 75% to 90% were seen once. Sequencing used PBMCs or T cells enriched from blood (not recorded which). These TCRs come from a woman in her thirties or forties with acute COVID-19.

This rearrangement joins TRBV7-9 to TRBJ2-3; 8 bases are shared with TRBD2. Germline trimming cut 7 bases from V and 0 bases from J; bases unmatched to any gene: 12. CDR1 SEHNR and CDR2 FQNEAQ come from the germline V gene (reference sequence). The CDR3 totals 17 residues. CDR3 coding DNA: TGTGCCAGCACCCCCTTGGCGGGGGGACCTAGCACAGATACGCAGTATTTT. Amino acids: CASTPLAGGPSTDTQYF.

This chain links TRBV19 with TRBJ1-4, with 9 nucleotides matching TRBD1. Germline assignment: CDR1 LNHDA and CDR2 SQIVND (reference sequence). V lost 4 bases, J lost 2 bases, and 8 bases stayed unmatched. The CDR3 runs to 17 residues. CDR3 nucleotides: TGTGCCAGTAGTACCCAGACAGGGGGTTGGACTAATGAAAAACTGTTTTTT. This gives the protein CASSTQTGGWTNEKLFF.